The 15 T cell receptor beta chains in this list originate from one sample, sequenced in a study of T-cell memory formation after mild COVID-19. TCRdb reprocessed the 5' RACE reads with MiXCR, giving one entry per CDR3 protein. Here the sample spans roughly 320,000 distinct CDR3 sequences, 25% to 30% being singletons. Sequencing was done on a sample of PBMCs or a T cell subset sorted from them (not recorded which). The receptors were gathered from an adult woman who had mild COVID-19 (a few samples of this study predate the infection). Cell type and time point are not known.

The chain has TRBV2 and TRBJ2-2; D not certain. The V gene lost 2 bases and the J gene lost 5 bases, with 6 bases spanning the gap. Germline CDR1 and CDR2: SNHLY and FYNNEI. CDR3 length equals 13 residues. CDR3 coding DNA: TGTGCCAGCAGTGAACAATTTACCGGGGAGCTGTTTTTT. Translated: CASSEQFTGELFF.

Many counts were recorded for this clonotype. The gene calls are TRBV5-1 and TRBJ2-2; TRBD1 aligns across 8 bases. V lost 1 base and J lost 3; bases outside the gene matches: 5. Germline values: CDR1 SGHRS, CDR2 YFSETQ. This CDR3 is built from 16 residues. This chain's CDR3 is CASSLSGTGDTGELFF. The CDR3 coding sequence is TGCGCCAGCAGCTTGTCAGGGACAGGTGACACCGGGGAGCTGTTTTTT.

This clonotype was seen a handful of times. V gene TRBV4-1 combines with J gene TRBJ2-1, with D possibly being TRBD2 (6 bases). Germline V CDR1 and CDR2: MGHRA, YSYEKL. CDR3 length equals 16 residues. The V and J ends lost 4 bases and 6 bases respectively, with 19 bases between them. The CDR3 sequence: CASSLGGTLGINEQFF. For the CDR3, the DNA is TGCGCCAGCAGCCTCGGCGGGACCCTGGGGATCAATGAGCAGTTCTTC.

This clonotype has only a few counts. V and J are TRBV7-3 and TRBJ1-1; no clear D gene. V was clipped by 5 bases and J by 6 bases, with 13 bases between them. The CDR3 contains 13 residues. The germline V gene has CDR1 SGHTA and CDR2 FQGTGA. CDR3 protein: CASSGPLEAEAFF. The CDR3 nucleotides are TGTGCCAGCAGCGGGCCCCTGGAGGCTGAAGCTTTCTTT. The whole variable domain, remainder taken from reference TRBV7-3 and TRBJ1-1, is GAGVSQTPSNKVTEKGKYVELRCDPISGHTALYWYRQSLGQGPEFLIYFQGTGAADDSGLPNDRFFAVRPEGSVSTLKIQRTERGDSAVYLCASSGPLEAEAFFGQGTRLTVV.

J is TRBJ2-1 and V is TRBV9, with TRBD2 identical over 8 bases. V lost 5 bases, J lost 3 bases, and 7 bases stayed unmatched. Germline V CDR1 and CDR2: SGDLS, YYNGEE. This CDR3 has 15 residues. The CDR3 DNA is TGTGCCAGCAGTGTCGGGAGCGGGGGCTACAATGAGCAGTTCTTC. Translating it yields CASSVGSGGYNEQFF.

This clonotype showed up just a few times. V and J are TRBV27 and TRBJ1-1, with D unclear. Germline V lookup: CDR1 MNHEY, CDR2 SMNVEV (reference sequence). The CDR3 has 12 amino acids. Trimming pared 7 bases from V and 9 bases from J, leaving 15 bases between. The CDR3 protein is CASKGLEAKAFF. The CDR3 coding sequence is TGTGCCAGCAAAGGGTTGGAAGCGAAAGCTTTCTTT.

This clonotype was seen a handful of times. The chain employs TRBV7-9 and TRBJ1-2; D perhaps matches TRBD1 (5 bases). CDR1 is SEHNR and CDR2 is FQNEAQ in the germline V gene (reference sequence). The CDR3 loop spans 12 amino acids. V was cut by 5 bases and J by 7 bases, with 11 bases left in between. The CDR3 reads CASSPHGTGYTF. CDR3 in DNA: TGTGCCAGCAGCCCCCACGGGACTGGCTACACCTTC. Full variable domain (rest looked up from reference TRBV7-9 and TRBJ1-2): DTGVSQNPRHKITKRGQNVTFRCDPISEHNRLYWYRQTLGQGPEFLTYFQNEAQLEKSRLLSDRFSAERPKGSFSTLEIQRTEQGDSAMYLCASSPHGTGYTFGSGTRLTVV.

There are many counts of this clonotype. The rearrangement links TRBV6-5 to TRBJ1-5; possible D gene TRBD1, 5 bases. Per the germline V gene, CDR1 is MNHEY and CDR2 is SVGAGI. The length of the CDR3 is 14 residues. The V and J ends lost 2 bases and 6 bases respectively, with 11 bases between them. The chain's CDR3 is CASSYGAGTQPQHF. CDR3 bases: TGTGCCAGCAGTTACGGTGCAGGGACTCAGCCCCAGCATTTT.

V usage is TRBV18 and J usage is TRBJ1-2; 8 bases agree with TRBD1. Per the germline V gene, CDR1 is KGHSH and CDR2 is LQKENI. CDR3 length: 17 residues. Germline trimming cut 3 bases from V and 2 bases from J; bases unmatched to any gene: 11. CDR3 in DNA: TGTGCCAGCTCACCGTGGACAGGGAGTGGGGGCAACTATGGCTACACCTTC. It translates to CASSPWTGSGGNYGYTF.

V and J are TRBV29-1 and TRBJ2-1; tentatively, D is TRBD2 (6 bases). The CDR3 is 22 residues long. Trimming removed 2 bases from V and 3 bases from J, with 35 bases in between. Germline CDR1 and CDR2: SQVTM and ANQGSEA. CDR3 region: CSVEMPPAGIGRGGEIYNEQFF. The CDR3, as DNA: TGCAGCGTTGAAATGCCCCCAGCGGGCATCGGACGTGGCGGAGAAATCTACAATGAGCAGTTCTTC.

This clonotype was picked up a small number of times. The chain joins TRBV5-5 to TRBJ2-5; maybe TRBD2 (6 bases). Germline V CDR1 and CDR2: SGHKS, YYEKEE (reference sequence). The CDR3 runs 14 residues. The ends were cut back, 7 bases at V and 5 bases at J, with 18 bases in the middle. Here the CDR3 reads CASYPDGRKETQYF. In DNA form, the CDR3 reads TGTGCCAGCTACCCGGATGGGAGGAAGGAGACCCAGTACTTC.

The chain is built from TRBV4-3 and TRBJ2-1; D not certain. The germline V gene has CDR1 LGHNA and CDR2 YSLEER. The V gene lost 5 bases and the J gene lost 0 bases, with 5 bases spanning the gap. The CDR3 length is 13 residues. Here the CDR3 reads CASSYGSYNEQFF. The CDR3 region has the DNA TGCGCCAGCAGCTACGGCTCCTACAATGAGCAGTTCTTC.

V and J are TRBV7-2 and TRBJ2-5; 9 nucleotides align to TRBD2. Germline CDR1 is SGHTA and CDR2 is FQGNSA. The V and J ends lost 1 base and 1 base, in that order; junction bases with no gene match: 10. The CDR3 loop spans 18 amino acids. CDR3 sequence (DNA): TGTGCCAGCAGCTTAGTGCAGTGGGCGGGGGGGGTCCAAGAGACCCAGTACTTC. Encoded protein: CASSLVQWAGGVQETQYF. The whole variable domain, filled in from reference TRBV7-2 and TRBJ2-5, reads GAGVSQSPSNKVTEKGKDVELRCDPISGHTALYWYRQSLGQGLEFLIYFQGNSAPDKSGLPSDRFSAERTGGSVSTLTIQRTQQEDSAVYLCASSLVQWAGGVQETQYFGPGTRLLVL.

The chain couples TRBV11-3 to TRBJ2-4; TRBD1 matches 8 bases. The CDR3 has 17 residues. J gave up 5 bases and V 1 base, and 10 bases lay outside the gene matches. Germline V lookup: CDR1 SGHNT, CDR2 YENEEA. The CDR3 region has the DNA TGTGCCAGCAGCTTAGGCAGGGGACAGGAGCAGGAAAACATTCAGTACTTC. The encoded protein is CASSLGRGQEQENIQYF.

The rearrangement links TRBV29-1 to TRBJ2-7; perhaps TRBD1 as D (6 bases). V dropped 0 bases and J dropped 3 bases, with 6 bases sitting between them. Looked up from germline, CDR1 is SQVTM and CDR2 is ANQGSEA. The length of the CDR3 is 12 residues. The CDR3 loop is CSVEEQGYEQYF. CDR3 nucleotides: TGCAGCGTTGAAGAACAGGGCTACGAGCAGTACTTC.